These T cell receptor beta chains were read from a single sample in a study of regulatory T cells in long-lasting Graves disease. TCRdb reprocessed the multiplex PCR reads via MiXCR and lists one record per CDR3 protein. In the table there are about 420,000 distinct CDR3 sequences, less than 20% of which are singletons. In addition, the sample was reused for a study of T cells in Graves' hyperthyroidism and ophthalmopathy.

Sequences were derived from peripheral blood mononuclear cells (PBMCs), sampled at new diagnosis, from a patient treated with antithyroid drugs. These TCRs come from a woman younger than 35 with Graves disease. Each CDR3 is given with its conserved first and last residue. The D gene is left open where the match is weak. Only part of the rows carry a size: once, few, many, or a class if the clone is expanded.

TGTGCCAGCAGTGAGGGACTCCCGCTCTACAATGAGCAGTTCTTC	CASSEGLPLYNEQFF	.	TRBJ2-1	.	TRBV25-1
TGTGCCAGCAGCGTAGGACTAGCGGGGTACACCGGGGAGCTGTTTTTT	CASSVGLAGYTGELFF	.	TRBJ2-2	TRBD2	TRBV5-4
TGTGCCTGGAGCGACAGGGGACTTTTGAACACTGAAGCTTTCTTT	CAWSDRGLLNTEAFF	many	TRBJ1-1	TRBD1	TRBV30
TGTGCCAGCAGTTTAGGTGGAACACAAGAGACCCAGTACTTC	CASSLGGTQETQYF	few	TRBJ2-5	.	TRBV28
TGCGCCAGCAGCTTGTTCACGGGCACAGATACGCAGTATTTT	CASSLFTGTDTQYF	many	TRBJ2-3	.	TRBV5-1
TGTGCCAGCAGCTTAGTGCAGGGGGCGTTTCAGACCCAGTACTTC	CASSLVQGAFQTQYF	many	TRBJ2-5	TRBD1	TRBV11-2
TGCGCCAGCAGCGTAGGCCCAAGGGCCGAGCAGTTCTTC	CASSVGPRAEQFF	.	TRBJ2-1	.	TRBV10-1
TGTGCCACCAGTGATTTGCCTAGCCGGCAAGAGACCCAGTACTTC	CATSDLPSRQETQYF	few	TRBJ2-5	.	TRBV24-1
TGTGCCAGCAGCGTAGAGGGTCGAACAGACTACGAGCAGTACTTC	CASSVEGRTDYEQYF	.	TRBJ2-7	.	TRBV9
TGTGCCACCAGTGACGGCGTTCAGCCCCAGCATTTT	CATSDGVQPQHF	few	TRBJ1-5	.	TRBV24-1
TGTGCCAGCAGTTACTCCCTTCAGGAAGCTAACTATGGCTACACCTTC	CASSYSLQEANYGYTF	few	TRBJ1-2	.	TRBV6-2/TRBV6-3
TGTGCCAGCAGCAGCTTCGCTGGGACTAGCGGGGCCAAAACCGGGGAGCTGTTTTTT	CASSSFAGTSGAKTGELFF	many	TRBJ2-2	TRBD2	TRBV11-2
TGTGCCTGGAGCCACATCGAGGGGCAAGAGACCCAGTACTTC	CAWSHIEGQETQYF	.	TRBJ2-5	.	TRBV30
TGTGCCAGCTCAACCGGTCAGGGCCAAGAGACCCAGTACTTC	CASSTGQGQETQYF	many	TRBJ2-5	.	TRBV18
TGTGCCAGCAAAAAAGGGGTCACGGAGCTGTTTTTT	CASKKGVTELFF	.	TRBJ2-2	.	TRBV6-1
TGTGCCAGCTCACTCAGCGGGAGTGTAAGCAACGAGCAGTACTTC	CASSLSGSVSNEQYF	few	TRBJ2-7	TRBD2	TRBV18